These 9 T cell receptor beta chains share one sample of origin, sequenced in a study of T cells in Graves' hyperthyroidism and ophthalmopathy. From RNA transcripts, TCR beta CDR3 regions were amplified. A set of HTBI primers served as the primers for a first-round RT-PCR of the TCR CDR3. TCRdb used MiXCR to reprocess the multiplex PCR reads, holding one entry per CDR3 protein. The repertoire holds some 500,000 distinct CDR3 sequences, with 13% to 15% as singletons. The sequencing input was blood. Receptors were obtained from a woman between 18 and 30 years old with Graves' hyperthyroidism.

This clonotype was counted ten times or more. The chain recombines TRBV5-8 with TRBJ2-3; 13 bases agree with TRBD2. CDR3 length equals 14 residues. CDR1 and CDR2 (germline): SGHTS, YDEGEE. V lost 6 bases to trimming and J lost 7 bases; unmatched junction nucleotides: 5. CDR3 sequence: CASKLAGGLNTQYF. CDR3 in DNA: TGTGCCAGCAAACTAGCGGGAGGGCTAAATACGCAGTATTTT.

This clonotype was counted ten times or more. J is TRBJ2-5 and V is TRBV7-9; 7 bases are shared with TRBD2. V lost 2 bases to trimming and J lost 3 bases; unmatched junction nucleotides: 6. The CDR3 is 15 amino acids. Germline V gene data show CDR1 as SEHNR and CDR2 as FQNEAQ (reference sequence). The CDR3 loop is CASSLLRLAEETQYF. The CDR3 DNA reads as TGTGCCAGCAGCTTATTAAGGCTAGCGGAAGAGACCCAGTACTTC.

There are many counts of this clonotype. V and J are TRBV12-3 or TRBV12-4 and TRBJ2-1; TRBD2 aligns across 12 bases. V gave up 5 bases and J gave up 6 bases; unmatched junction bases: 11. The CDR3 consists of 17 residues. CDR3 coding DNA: TGTGCCAGCAGTCCCCGGGCCCTAGCGGGAGGGGGCAATGAGCAGTTCTTC. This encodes CASSPRALAGGGNEQFF.

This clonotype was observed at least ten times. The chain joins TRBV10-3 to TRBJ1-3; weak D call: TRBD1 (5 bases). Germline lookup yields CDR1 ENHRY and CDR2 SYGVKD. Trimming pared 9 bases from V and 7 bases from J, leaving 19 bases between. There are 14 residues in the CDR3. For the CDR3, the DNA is TGTGCCATGGGCCGGGACCGTGATTGGAACACCATATATTTT. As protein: CAMGRDRDWNTIYF.

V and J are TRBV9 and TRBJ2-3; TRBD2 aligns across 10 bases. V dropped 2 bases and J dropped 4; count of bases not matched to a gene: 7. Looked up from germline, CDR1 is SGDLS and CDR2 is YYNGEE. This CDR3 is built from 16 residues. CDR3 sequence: CASSVASGSGADTQYF. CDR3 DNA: TGTGCCAGCAGCGTCGCTAGCGGGAGTGGGGCAGATACGCAGTATTTT.

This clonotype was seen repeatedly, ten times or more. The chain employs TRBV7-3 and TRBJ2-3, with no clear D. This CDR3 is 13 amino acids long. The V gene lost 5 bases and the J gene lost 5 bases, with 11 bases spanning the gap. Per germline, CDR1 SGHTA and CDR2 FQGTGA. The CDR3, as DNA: TGTGCCAGCAGCCCGCTTTGGGGAGATACGCAGTATTTT. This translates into CASSPLWGDTQYF.

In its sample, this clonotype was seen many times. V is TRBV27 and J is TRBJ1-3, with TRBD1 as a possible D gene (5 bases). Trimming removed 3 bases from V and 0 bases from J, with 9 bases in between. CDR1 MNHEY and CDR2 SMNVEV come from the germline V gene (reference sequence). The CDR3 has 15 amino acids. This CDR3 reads CASSLDNSSGNTIYF. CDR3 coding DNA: TGTGCCAGCAGTTTGGACAACAGCTCTGGAAACACCATATATTTT.

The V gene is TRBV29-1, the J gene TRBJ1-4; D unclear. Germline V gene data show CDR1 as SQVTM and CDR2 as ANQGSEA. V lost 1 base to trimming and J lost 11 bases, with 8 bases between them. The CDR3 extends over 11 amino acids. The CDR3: CSVEVGGKLFF. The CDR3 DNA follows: TGCAGCGTTGAAGTAGGAGGGAAACTGTTTTTT.

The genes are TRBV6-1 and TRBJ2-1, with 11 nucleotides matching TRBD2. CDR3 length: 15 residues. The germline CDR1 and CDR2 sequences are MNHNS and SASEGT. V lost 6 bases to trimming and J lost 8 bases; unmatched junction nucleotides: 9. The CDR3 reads CASSPTSGSLYEQFF. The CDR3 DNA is TGTGCCAGCAGCCCAACTAGCGGGAGTCTATATGAGCAGTTCTTC.